These T cell receptor beta chains were read from a single sample in a study of early T cells in non-severe SARS-CoV-2 infection. One entry per CDR3 protein results from TCRdb running MiXCR on the 5' RACE reads. This table has some 89,000 distinct CDR3 sequences, around 10% appearing once. Sequenced material: whole blood, taken at baseline. The source is an adult who was a healthcare worker with PCR-confirmed SARS-CoV-2 infection or an uninfected control (not recorded which). CDR3s include the opening cysteine and the closing phenylalanine or tryptophan. The D gene is left open where the match is weak. Some rows mark clone size as missing; the rest say once, few, many or name a class of expanded clone.

TGCAGTGCCCCGACAGGGGCCATCGGAAACACCATATATTTT	CSAPTGAIGNTIYF	-	TRBV20-1	TRBJ1-3	TRBD1
TGTGCCAGCAGCGCCCTTGTCGTGAAAGAAGGCTACACCTTC	CASSALVVKEGYTF	-	TRBV5-6	TRBJ1-2	-
TGTGCCAGCAGTTTGAGGGGTCCTGGAAACACCATATATTTT	CASSLRGPGNTIYF	-	TRBV27	TRBJ1-3	-
TGCGCCAGCAGCCAAGAAGGTTCGAATGAAAAACTGTTTTTT	CASSQEGSNEKLFF	-	TRBV4-1	TRBJ1-4	-
TGTGCCAGCAGTGAGGACAAAGGGACTGGAAACACCATATATTTT	CASSEDKGTGNTIYF	many	TRBV25-1	TRBJ1-3	-
TGTGCCAGCAGTCCGTCGACTAGCGGGAGAGGAGGCACCGGGGAGCTGTTTTTT	CASSPSTSGRGGTGELFF	few	TRBV6-5	TRBJ2-2	TRBD2
TGCAGTGCTCGCTTCGAGAGCTCCTACGAGCAGTACTTC	CSARFESSYEQYF	-	TRBV20-1	TRBJ2-7	-
TGTGCCAGCAGTTACTCGAATCGGGGAGCAAACACCATATATTTT	CASSYSNRGANTIYF	few	TRBV6-5	TRBJ1-3	-
TGCAGTGCTACCACTAGCGGGGGGGCAACCTACACAGATACGCAGTATTTT	CSATTSGGATYTDTQYF	many	TRBV20-1	TRBJ2-3	TRBD2
TGTGCCTCCGGGGGGGGCACCGGGGAGCTGTTTTTT	CASGGGTGELFF	few	TRBV10-3	TRBJ2-2	TRBD2
TGCGCCAGCAGCCCCGGACAGTTCCGGGAGACCCAGTACTTC	CASSPGQFRETQYF	many	TRBV5-1	TRBJ2-5	-
TGTGCCAGCAGCCCAGGGACAGGGGGTACGAACACTGAAGCTTTCTTT	CASSPGTGGTNTEAFF	few	TRBV7-2	TRBJ1-1	TRBD1
TGTGCCATCAGGGGACAGGGAAACGAGCAGTACTTC	CAIRGQGNEQYF	few	TRBV10-3	TRBJ2-7	TRBD1
TGTGCCAGCTACGTAGCGGGAGGGACCGGGGAGCTGTTTTTT	CASYVAGGTGELFF	-	TRBV6-5	TRBJ2-2	TRBD2
TGTGCCAGCCGCCAGGGGGCTTTGGATACGCAGTATTTT	CASRQGALDTQYF	few	TRBV2	TRBJ2-3	TRBD1
TGTGCCAGCAGCGCTACCGGGACTCCCTACAATGAGCAGTTCTTC	CASSATGTPYNEQFF	many	TRBV9	TRBJ2-1	-
TGTGCCAGCTCACCTGGATTCAATGAGCAGTTCTTC	CASSPGFNEQFF	-	TRBV27	TRBJ2-1	-
TGTGCCAGCAGCCATGGCGCAGGCTACGAGCAGTACTTC	CASSHGAGYEQYF	many	TRBV3-1	TRBJ2-7	-
TGTGCCAGCAGCCAAGATATCGGTCCAGGGACCCAGTACTTC	CASSQDIGPGTQYF	-	TRBV3-1	TRBJ2-5	-
TGTGCCATCAGTGAGGGGAACGGTGCAACTAATGAAAAACTGTTTTTT	CAISEGNGATNEKLFF	few	TRBV10-3	TRBJ1-4	-
TGTGCCAGCAGTTCTCCGGGACATCCTAGAGACGAGCAGTACTTC	CASSSPGHPRDEQYF	many	TRBV27	TRBJ2-7	-
TGTGCCAGCAGCTCCCCCGGGGGCCTGACCCAGTACTTC	CASSSPGGLTQYF	few	TRBV7-2	TRBJ2-5	-
TGCAGTGCTGTCATCCAGGCCGGGGATACGCAGTATTTT	CSAVIQAGDTQYF	-	TRBV20-1	TRBJ2-3	-
TGTGCCAGCAGCTTAGATTTGTGGCTAGCGGAGACCCAGTACTTC	CASSLDLWLAETQYF	few	TRBV11-2	TRBJ2-5	-
TGCAGCGTTGAAGCCGGGGGGGGCACTGAAGCTTTCTTT	CSVEAGGGTEAFF	few	TRBV29-1	TRBJ1-1	-
TGCAGTGCTTCCGGACACTATGGCTACACCTTC	CSASGHYGYTF	many	TRBV20-1	TRBJ1-2	-
TGTGCCAGTAGTACCAGACTGAGCTCCTACGAGCAGTACTTC	CASSTRLSSYEQYF	many	TRBV19	TRBJ2-7	-
TGTGCCAGCAGTTTTGTCGGGATGAACACTGAAGCTTTCTTT	CASSFVGMNTEAFF	many	TRBV12-3/TRBV12-4	TRBJ1-1	-
TGTGCCAGCAGTTTGAAGGGAGCTAATCAGCCCCAGCATTTT	CASSLKGANQPQHF	many	TRBV12-3/TRBV12-4	TRBJ1-5	-
TGCAGCGTTGAGGAGGACAACACCTACGAGCAGTACTTC	CSVEEDNTYEQYF	-	TRBV29-1	TRBJ2-7	-
TGCAGTGCTAGAAACATAGCGACGAGCACAGATACGCAGTATTTT	CSARNIATSTDTQYF	-	TRBV20-1	TRBJ2-3	-
TGTGCCAGCAGCCAAGACTACAGGACGAATCAAAATTCACCCCTCCACTTT	CASSQDYRTNQNSPLHF	-	TRBV4-2	TRBJ1-6	-
TGTGCCAGCAGCTCCGGACAGATCCAAGAGACCCAGTACTTC	CASSSGQIQETQYF	-	TRBV12-3/TRBV12-4	TRBJ2-5	-
TGCGCCAGCGGAGCAACTCCTACCCGCGAAAAACTGTTTTTT	CASGATPTREKLFF	-	TRBV5-1	TRBJ1-4	-
TGTGCCAGCAGCTTACTACCGAGGGCGAGGGCCGGGGAGCTGTTTTTT	CASSLLPRARAGELFF	-	TRBV7-3	TRBJ2-2	-
TGTGCCAGCGGGGGGGTGCAGGGATCTCAGCCCCAGCATTTT	CASGGVQGSQPQHF	few	TRBV2	TRBJ1-5	-
TGTGCCAGCAGCTCCCCGGGACAGGGAACGGAGGAGCAGTACTTC	CASSSPGQGTEEQYF	few	TRBV7-2	TRBJ2-7	TRBD1
TGTGCCAGCAGCGTAGAGGGGGCGGAGAACACTGAAGCTTTCTTT	CASSVEGAENTEAFF	many	TRBV9	TRBJ1-1	TRBD1
TGTGCCAGCAAAAAGGGCAGGGCAAATGAAAAACTGTTTTTT	CASKKGRANEKLFF	-	TRBV6-5	TRBJ1-4	-
TGTGCCAGCTCACCGGGACAGTTCAACTATGGCTACGCCTTC	CASSPGQFNYGYAF	-	TRBV18	TRBJ1-2	TRBD1
TGTGCCAGCAGCTTAGACAGGGGTAATGAGCAGTTCTTC	CASSLDRGNEQFF	many	TRBV7-8	TRBJ2-1	TRBD1